The clone carrying this T cell receptor beta chain has a handful of counts. These data belong to a study of immune characterization of retroperitoneal liposarcoma. TCRdb passed the PCR reads through MiXCR, listing each CDR3 protein once. The sample includes about 2,500 distinct CDR3 sequences, roughly half of them seen just once. CDR3 length: 16 amino acids. Germline lookup yields CDR1 SGHTA and CDR2 FQGNSA. The sequenced material came from tumor tissue. The sequence came from a female donor with retroperitoneal liposarcoma. The chain combines TRBV7-2 with TRBJ2-1; 8 nucleotides agree with TRBD2. The end of the DNA aligns better with TRBJ2-5, so the J call may be wrong. The CDR3 is CASSSGRGAPRETQYF. CDR3 bases: TGTGCCAGCAGCTCTGGGCGGGGGGCCCCTCGGGAGACCCAGTACTTC.